Listed here is a single T cell receptor beta chain. It has no known antigen specificity. No base quality information exists; no much larger clone differs at one position. The data were taken from a study of OX40 agonist ivuxolimab in advanced cancers. For the wider study: Ivuxolimab was a fully human IgG2 agonistic monoclonal antibody targeting the costimulatory receptor OX40 (CD134). Three dose-escalation patients achieved partial responses, one with hepatocellular carcinoma and two with cutaneous melanoma. Peripheral TCRbeta sequencing aimed to test whether ivuxolimab altered TCR sequence diversity and caused clonal T-cell expansion. The paper reports the monotherapy dose-escalation portion (N = 52 patients) of the phase I ivuxolimab trial. Intravenous ivuxolimab was administered to patients every 2 weeks at six dose levels: 0.01, 0.1, 0.3, 1.5, 3 and 10 mg/kg. Patients were allowed to have had prior anti-PD-1, anti-PD-L1 or anti-CTLA-4 therapy, and 40% of the dose-escalation patients had been treated with checkpoint inhibitors. Among the approximately 50 dose-escalation patients, about 20 had hepatocellular carcinoma, approximately 15 melanoma, 9 renal cell carcinoma and 9 head and neck cancer. The dose-escalation cohort was roughly 80% male with a mean age of about 54 years, ranging from roughly 23 to 90.

To sequence the TCRbeta CDR3 region, genomic DNA was isolated from the sorted cells. The immunoSEQ Assay was used to sequence the TCRbeta CDR3 regions. The table comes from immuneACCESS by way of TCRdb, which keeps in-frame sequences with V and J called. Part of the clones is missing from these tables; in studies checked, under half for an unresolved V gene and the rest for unknown reasons. In this sample the table shows 63,000 or so clones, 65% to 85% of which occur a single time. About 1.1% of the sample is held by the ten biggest clonotypes. The investigation overall reported the following: After ivuxolimab, expanded clones were on average more numerous among CD8+ T cells than among CD4+ T cells. At doses from 0.1 to 3.0 mg/kg, clonal expansion was seen in both CD4+ and CD8+ blood T cells between baseline and week 6. In the 0.1-3.0 mg/kg groups, partial responders had among the lowest normalized peripheral clonal expansion, particularly in CD8+ T cells. Low levels of normalized T-cell clonal expansion were also shown by some nonresponding patients. The antigen specificity of the clonally expanded peripheral T cells was not determined.

Patients with a history of autoimmune disease or receiving systemic immunosuppression were excluded from the trial. In every dose cohort, peripheral blood was drawn for TCR sequencing at baseline, cycle 4 day 1, and cycle 7 day 1. Samples were obtained from an open-label, multicenter, first-in-human phase I dose-escalation trial of ivuxolimab. The trial enrolled adults with locally advanced or metastatic head and neck squamous cell, hepatocellular, melanoma or renal cell carcinoma. Before TCR sequencing, CD4+ T cells and CD8+ T cells from peripheral blood were sorted into separate populations. This TCR was recovered from an adult with an advanced solid tumor such as melanoma, head and neck, liver or kidney cancer. Sequenced here: CD4+ or CD8+ T cells sorted from blood, sampled in a trial of the OX40 agonist ivuxolimab.

The CDR3 reads as follows: CASSTEQQGRHYEQYF. The nucleotide sequence reads TGTGCCAGTAGTACCGAGCAACAGGGGCGACACTACGAGCAGTACTTC. In this chain, TRBV19 is recombined with TRBJ2-7, with 7 bases in between that match TRBD1. After removal of 4 bases from V and 3 bases from J, the junction retains 12 bases not matched to a gene. CDR1 and CDR2 (LNHDA, SQIVND) derive from the germline V gene (reference sequence). From the cysteine up to the phenylalanine, the CDR3 has a length of 16 residues. The retained sequence is limited to the CDR3, 48 bases, with the frame set at the first base.